Listed below are T cell receptor beta chains from one sample, sequenced in a study of blood T cell repertoires in COVID-19. Here immunoSEQ multiplex PCR was the method, and the copy in TCRdb shows in-frame clones only, minus some. The sample lists over 60,000 clones; 82% were seen once. What was sequenced was peripheral blood. These receptors were collected from a woman of 80 years or more with acute or convalescent COVID-19. The CDR3 runs from the conserved cysteine through the conserved F or W. D genes are given only for firm matches. Where a row states a size, it is once, few, many or the class of an expanded clone; other rows omit it.

j_call: TRBJ2-1; d_call: TRBD2; clone_size: once; v_call: TRBV11-3; cdr3_nt: TGTGCCAGCAGCCGGACTAGCGGGAGAGATGAGCAGTTCTTC; cdr3_aa: CASSRTSGRDEQFF
j_call: TRBJ2-3; d_call: TRBD2; clone_size: NA; v_call: TRBV4-3; cdr3_nt: TGCGCCAGCAGCTCGACTAGCAGCCCACGGGATACGCAGTATTTT; cdr3_aa: CASSSTSSPRDTQYF
j_call: TRBJ2-5; d_call: TRBD1; clone_size: NA; v_call: TRBV10-1; cdr3_nt: TGCGCCAGCAGGGGGGTAGGGACAGGGAGTACCCAGCGGGTCCAAGAAGGAGAGACCCAGTACTTC; cdr3_aa: CASRGVGTGSTQRVQEGETQYF
j_call: TRBJ1-2; d_call: NA; clone_size: NA; v_call: TRBV5-1; cdr3_nt: TGCGCCAGCAGCTTGGCCGCGAGGACCGGGGGCTATGGCTACACCTTC; cdr3_aa: CASSLAARTGGYGYTF
j_call: TRBJ2-7; d_call: TRBD2; clone_size: NA; v_call: TRBV2; cdr3_nt: TGTGCCAGCAGTCCGACTAGCGGGAACTACGAGCAGTACTTC; cdr3_aa: CASSPTSGNYEQYF
j_call: TRBJ2-1; d_call: TRBD2; clone_size: many; v_call: TRBV5-1; cdr3_nt: TGCGCCAGCAGCTACATGGGACTAGCGGGGGCCTACAATGAGCAGTTCTTC; cdr3_aa: CASSYMGLAGAYNEQFF
j_call: TRBJ2-7; d_call: TRBD2; clone_size: many; v_call: TRBV14; cdr3_nt: TGTGCCAGCAGTTCAGTCGGGGGGACTAGCGAGTACGAGCAGTACTTC; cdr3_aa: CASSSVGGTSEYEQYF
j_call: TRBJ2-5; d_call: TRBD1; clone_size: NA; v_call: TRBV6-5; cdr3_nt: TGTGCCAGCAGTTCCCTCGCCGGGACAGGGGCAGAGACCCAGTACTTC; cdr3_aa: CASSSLAGTGAETQYF
j_call: TRBJ2-1; d_call: TRBD2; clone_size: NA; v_call: TRBV27; cdr3_nt: TGTGCCAGCAGTCCCGGGACTAGCGGGAGGTATGAGCAGTTCTTC; cdr3_aa: CASSPGTSGRYEQFF
j_call: TRBJ2-1; d_call: NA; clone_size: once; v_call: TRBV5-1; cdr3_nt: TGCGCCAGCAGCTTGGCCGGCAGGGGGGCAGGGAATGAGCAGTTCTTC; cdr3_aa: CASSLAGRGAGNEQFF
j_call: TRBJ2-3; d_call: TRBD2; clone_size: NA; v_call: TRBV5-6; cdr3_nt: TGTGCCAGCAGTATCGGACTAGCGGGAGATACGCAGTATTTT; cdr3_aa: CASSIGLAGDTQYF
j_call: TRBJ1-1; d_call: NA; clone_size: NA; v_call: TRBV14; cdr3_nt: TGTGCCAGCAGCCGTAGCCAAGGCTGGTGGACTGAAGCTTTCTTT; cdr3_aa: CASSRSQGWWTEAFF
j_call: TRBJ2-1; d_call: NA; clone_size: once; v_call: TRBV5-4; cdr3_nt: TGTGCCAGCAGCTTGCCCCGGGACTTCTACAATGAGCAGTTCTTC; cdr3_aa: CASSLPRDFYNEQFF
j_call: TRBJ1-5; d_call: NA; clone_size: NA; v_call: TRBV18; cdr3_nt: TGTGCCAGCTCCCCCCGGTCCCTAAGAGGAGGAACTAGCAATCAGCCCCAGCATTTT; cdr3_aa: CASSPRSLRGGTSNQPQHF
j_call: TRBJ1-1; d_call: NA; clone_size: NA; v_call: TRBV30; cdr3_nt: TGTGCCGGGAAAACAGGGAAGGACACTGAAGCTTTCTTT; cdr3_aa: CAGKTGKDTEAFF
j_call: TRBJ2-7; d_call: NA; clone_size: NA; v_call: TRBV18; cdr3_nt: TGTGCCAGCTCACCGCGGGATACCTACGAGCAGTACTTC; cdr3_aa: CASSPRDTYEQYF
j_call: TRBJ2-7; d_call: TRBD1; clone_size: NA; v_call: TRBV9; cdr3_nt: TGTGCCAGCAGCGGTCCGGGACAGGGGGACAACGAGCAGTACTTC; cdr3_aa: CASSGPGQGDNEQYF
j_call: TRBJ1-6; d_call: NA; clone_size: NA; v_call: TRBV20-1; cdr3_nt: TGCAGTTCCAGACAGGATTCACCCCTCCACTTT; cdr3_aa: CSSRQDSPLHF
j_call: TRBJ1-6; d_call: TRBD1; clone_size: NA; v_call: TRBV10-3; cdr3_nt: TGTGCCATCAAGGAGGGGCAGGGGGGCTCACCCCTCCACTTT; cdr3_aa: CAIKEGQGGSPLHF
j_call: TRBJ2-1; d_call: TRBD2; clone_size: NA; v_call: TRBV10-3; cdr3_nt: TGTGCCATTAGCGGGGGAATTTACAATGAGCAGTTCTTC; cdr3_aa: CAISGGIYNEQFF
j_call: TRBJ2-7; d_call: TRBD2; clone_size: NA; v_call: TRBV29-1; cdr3_nt: TGCAGCGTTCATGGTACTAGCGGGAGAATCTACGAGCAGTACTTC; cdr3_aa: CSVHGTSGRIYEQYF
j_call: TRBJ2-7; d_call: NA; clone_size: NA; v_call: TRBV12-2; cdr3_nt: TGTGCAAGTCGCTTAGCGAGGCGACTAGCGGGAGCTTCCGAGCAGTACTTC; cdr3_aa: CASRLARRLAGASEQYF
j_call: TRBJ2-3; d_call: TRBD2; clone_size: NA; v_call: TRBV2; cdr3_nt: TGTGCCAGCCAACGGTCGACTAGCGGGGACGCGGATACGCAGTATTTT; cdr3_aa: CASQRSTSGDADTQYF